Shown below are 9 T cell receptor beta chains from a single sample sequenced in a study of radiation and T cells in renal cell carcinoma. Documented time point: blood 2 weeks post-SBRT. Noted treatment: 15 Gy SBRT to primary tumor, nephrectomy 4 weeks later. Method: immunoSEQ multiplex PCR; TCRdb's copy keeps in-frame clones and lacks some. The repertoire consists of 100,000 to 150,000 clones, with 88% occurring once and the leading ten covering 5% to 6%. Sequenced here: blood, sampled from a patient whose treatment included radiotherapy and nephrectomy. These receptors all come from a woman in her seventies with renal cell carcinoma.

This clone was seen just once. The genes are TRBV7-3 and TRBJ2-2; unclear D gene. With 5 bases removed from V and 0 bases from J, the gap between germline ends came to 13 bases. The CDR3 is 16 residues long. Germline values: CDR1 SGHTA, CDR2 FQGTGA. CDR3 protein: CASSPFGPPNTGELFF. DNA of the CDR3: TGTGCCAGCAGCCCCTTCGGCCCCCCGAACACCGGGGAGCTGTTTTTT.

In this sample, this clone turned up once. CDR3 DNA sequence: TGTGCCAGCAGCCGCCGGACAGGGGGCGTCTATGGCTACACCTTC. Amino acids: CASSRRTGGVYGYTF. This sequence joins TRBV5-8 and TRBJ1-2; 11 positions agree with TRBD1. Per the germline V gene, CDR1 is SGHTS and CDR2 is YDEGEE. This CDR3 comprises 15 residues. J lost 4 bases, V lost 4 bases, and 6 bases had no gene match.

Only one count was recorded for this clone. The chain employs TRBV9 and TRBJ2-1; no definite D call. Germline CDR1 SGDLS, CDR2 YYNGEE. V lost 4 bases, J lost 0 bases, and 14 bases lay in between. The CDR3 contains 16 residues. CDR3 protein: CASSIRPESSYNEQFF. The CDR3 DNA reads as TGTGCCAGCAGCATCCGACCCGAAAGCTCCTACAATGAGCAGTTCTTC.

V and J are TRBV28 and TRBJ2-7, with a possible D match to TRBD2 (5 bases). Germline V gene data show CDR1 as MDHEN and CDR2 as SYDVKM. The V end lost 5 bases, the J end lost 1 base, and 6 bases lay between the germline ends. The CDR3 extends over 12 amino acids. The DNA for the CDR3 is TGTGCCAGCAGTGGCGGGTCCTACGAGCAGTACTTC. It yields the protein CASSGGSYEQYF.

CDR3 residues: CASSHRLVTGNNYGYTF. CDR3 DNA sequence: TGTGCCAGCAGCCACCGCTTGGTGACAGGGAATAACTATGGCTACACCTTC. V is TRBV5-6 and J is TRBJ1-2, with 7 positions matching TRBD1. CDR3 length: 17 amino acids. Germline V lookup: CDR1 SGHDT, CDR2 YYEEEE. Germline trimming cut 4 bases from V and 1 base from J; bases unmatched to any gene: 13.

The chain uses TRBV7-2 and TRBJ2-2; 8 bases are shared with TRBD1. Trimming took 6 bases from V and 6 from J; bases not matched to a gene: 12. Germline CDR1 is SGHTA and CDR2 is FQGNSA. The CDR3 runs 16 residues. The CDR3 nucleotides are TGTGCCAGCAGACGAATTGCAGGGGGCGCAGCCGGGGAGCTGTTTTTT. Translation: CASRRIAGGAAGELFF.

This sequence joins TRBV6-6 and TRBJ2-5, with TRBD2 identical over 10 bases. The length of the CDR3 is 16 residues. CDR1 is MNHNY and CDR2 is SVGAGI in the germline V gene (reference sequence). V trimming: 5 bases; J trimming: 1 base; junction bases outside the gene matches: 7. CDR3 residues: CASSPGTSVPQETQYF. Written as DNA, the CDR3 is TGTGCCAGCAGTCCCGGGACTAGCGTACCCCAAGAGACCCAGTACTTC.

The chain joins TRBV7-2 to TRBJ1-2; D gene unclear. From germline, CDR1 is SGHTA and CDR2 FQGNSA. This CDR3 has 13 residues. V lost 11 bases and J 2 bases, leaving 15 bases between the germline ends. The CDR3 DNA reads TGTGCCGGATCGGAAGCGCCCAACTATGGCTACACCTTC. Residues: CAGSEAPNYGYTF.

The chain carries TRBV18 and TRBJ1-2, with a tentative D call TRBD1 (6 bases). The CDR3 covers 15 residues. CDR1 and CDR2 from the germline V gene are KGHSH and LQKENI. V lost 0 bases, J lost 3 bases, and 11 bases lay in between. In DNA form, the CDR3 reads TGTGCCAGCTCACCACCTGCAGGGGCTCACTATGGCTACACCTTC. Amino acid sequence: CASSPPAGAHYGYTF.